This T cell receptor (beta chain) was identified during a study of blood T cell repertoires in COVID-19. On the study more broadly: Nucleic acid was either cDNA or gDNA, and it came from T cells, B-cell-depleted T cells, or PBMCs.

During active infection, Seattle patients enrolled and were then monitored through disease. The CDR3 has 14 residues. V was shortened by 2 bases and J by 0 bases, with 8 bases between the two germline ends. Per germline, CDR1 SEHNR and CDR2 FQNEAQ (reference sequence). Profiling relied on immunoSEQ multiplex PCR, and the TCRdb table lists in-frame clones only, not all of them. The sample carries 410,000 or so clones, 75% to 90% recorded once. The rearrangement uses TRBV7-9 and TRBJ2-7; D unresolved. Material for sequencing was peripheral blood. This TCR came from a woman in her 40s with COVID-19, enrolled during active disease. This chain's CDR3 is CASSLTTDSYEQYF. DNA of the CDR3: TGTGCCAGCAGCTTAACGACTGACTCCTACGAGCAGTACTTC.